This T cell receptor (beta chain) originates from a study of shared clonotypes between healthy human individuals. The test was conducted at deep level. The unsorted PBMC replicate PCRs were performed with roughly 300 ng DNA, roughly 30,000 T cell genomes. Original data processing: Without quality scores, immunoSEQ junctional reads could not be filtered like full-length reads. The protocol was immunoSEQ multiplex PCR, while the TCRdb copy is restricted to in-frame clones and leaves out a portion. D and trimming come from the DNA, and the V and J calls and clone size come from that table. The sample lists approximately 480,000 clones; 60% to 80% were seen once. Extraction of genomic DNA in unsorted samples used tens of millions of PBMCs. Germline V lookup: CDR1 SNHLY, CDR2 FYNNEI. CDR3 length equals 13 residues. V was clipped by 7 bases and J by 11 bases, with 20 bases between them.

The source material was PBMCs. The chain carries TRBV2 and TRBJ1-1; D is uncertain. The TCR was taken from a woman aged 40-49 years in good health. Some clones in this sample may be carry-over from other donors' samples. CDR3 loop: CASTLESGEMAFF. CDR3 DNA: TGTGCCAGCACCCTAGAGTCTGGGGAGATGGCTTTCTTT.